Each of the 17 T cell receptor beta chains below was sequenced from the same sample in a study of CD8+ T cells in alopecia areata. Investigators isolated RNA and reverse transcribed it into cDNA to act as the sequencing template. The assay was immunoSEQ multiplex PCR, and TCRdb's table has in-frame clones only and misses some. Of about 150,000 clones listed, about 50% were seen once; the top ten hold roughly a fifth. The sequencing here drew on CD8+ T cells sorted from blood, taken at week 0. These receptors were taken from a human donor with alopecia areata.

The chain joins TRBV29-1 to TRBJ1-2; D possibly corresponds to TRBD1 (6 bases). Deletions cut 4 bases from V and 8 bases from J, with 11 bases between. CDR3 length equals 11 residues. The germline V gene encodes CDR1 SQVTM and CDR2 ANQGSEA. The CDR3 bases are TGCAGCGTTGCACGGACAGCGGGCTACACCTTC. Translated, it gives CSVARTAGYTF.

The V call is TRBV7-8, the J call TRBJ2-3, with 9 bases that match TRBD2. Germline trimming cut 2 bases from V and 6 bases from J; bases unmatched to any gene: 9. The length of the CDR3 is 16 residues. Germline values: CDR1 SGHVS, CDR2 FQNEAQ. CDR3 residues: CASSLNAGGPKDTQYF. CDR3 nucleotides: TGTGCCAGCAGCTTAAATGCGGGGGGGCCTAAGGATACGCAGTATTTT.

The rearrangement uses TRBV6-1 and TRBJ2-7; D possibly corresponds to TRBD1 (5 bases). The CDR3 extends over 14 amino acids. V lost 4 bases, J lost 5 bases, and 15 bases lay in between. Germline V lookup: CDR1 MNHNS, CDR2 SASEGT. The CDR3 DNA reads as TGTGCCAGCAGTGCAGAACAGGTTTTCGACGAGCAGTACTTC. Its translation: CASSAEQVFDEQYF.

Here the CDR3 reads CASSQDSQGDNYGYTF. CDR3 bases: TGTGCCAGCAGCCAAGATAGCCAGGGGGATAACTATGGCTACACCTTC. The gene calls are TRBV14 and TRBJ1-2; 7 bases match TRBD1. This CDR3 is 16 amino acids long. With 0 bases clipped from V and 1 base from J, the junction kept 5 bases outside the gene matches. Germline V gene data show CDR1 as SGHDN and CDR2 as FVKESK. Drawing the rest from reference TRBV14 and TRBJ1-2, the complete variable domain is EAGVTQFPSHSVIEKGQTVTLRCDPISGHDNLYWYRRVMGKEIKFLLHFVKESKQDESGMPNNRFLAERTGGTYSTLKVQPAELEDSGVYFCASSQDSQGDNYGYTFGSGTRLTVV.

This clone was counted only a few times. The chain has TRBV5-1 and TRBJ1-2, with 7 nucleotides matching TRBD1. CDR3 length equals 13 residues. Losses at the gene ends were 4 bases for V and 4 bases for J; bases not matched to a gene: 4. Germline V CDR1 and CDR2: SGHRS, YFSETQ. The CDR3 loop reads CASSGGTAYGYTF. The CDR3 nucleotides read TGCGCCAGCAGCGGCGGGACAGCCTATGGCTACACCTTC.

CDR3 protein: CAWTLSGREQFF. DNA of the CDR3: TGTGCCTGGACCTTGAGCGGACGGGAGCAGTTCTTC. The chain has TRBV30 and TRBJ2-1; tentative D call: TRBD2 (5 bases). The CDR3 totals 12 residues. The ends were cut back, 4 bases at V and 10 bases at J, with 14 bases in the middle. Germline CDR1 reads GTSNPN; CDR2 reads SVGIG (reference sequence).

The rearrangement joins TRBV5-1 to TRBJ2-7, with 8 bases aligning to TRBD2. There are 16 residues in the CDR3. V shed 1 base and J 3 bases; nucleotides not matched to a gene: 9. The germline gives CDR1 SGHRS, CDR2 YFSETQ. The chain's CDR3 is CASSLSGSGMYYEQYF. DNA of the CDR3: TGCGCCAGCAGCTTGTCTGGTAGCGGGATGTACTACGAGCAGTACTTC.

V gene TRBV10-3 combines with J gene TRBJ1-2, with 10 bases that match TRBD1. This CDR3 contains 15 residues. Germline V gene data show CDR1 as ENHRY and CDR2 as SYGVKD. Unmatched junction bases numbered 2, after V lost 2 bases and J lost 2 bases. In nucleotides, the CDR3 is TGTGCCATCAGTGAGAGGGGACAGGGGAACTATGGCTACACCTTC. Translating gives CAISERGQGNYGYTF.

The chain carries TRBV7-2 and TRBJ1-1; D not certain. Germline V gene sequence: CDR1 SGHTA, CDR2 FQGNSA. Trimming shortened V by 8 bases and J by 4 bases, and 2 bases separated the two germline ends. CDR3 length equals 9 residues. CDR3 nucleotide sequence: TGTGCCAGCCCCACTGAAGCTTTCTTT. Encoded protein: CASPTEAFF.

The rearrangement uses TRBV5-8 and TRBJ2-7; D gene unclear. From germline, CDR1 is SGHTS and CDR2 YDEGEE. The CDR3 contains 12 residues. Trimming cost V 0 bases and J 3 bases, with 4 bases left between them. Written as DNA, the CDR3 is TGTGCCAGCAGCTTGGGGATCTACGAGCAGTACTTC. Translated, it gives CASSLGIYEQYF. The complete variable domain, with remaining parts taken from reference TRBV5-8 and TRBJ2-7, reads EAGVTQSPTHLIKTRGQQATLRCSPISGHTSVYWYQQALGLGLQFLLWYDEGEERNRGNFPPRFSGRQFPNYSSELNVNALELEDSALYLCASSLGIYEQYFGPGTRLTVT.

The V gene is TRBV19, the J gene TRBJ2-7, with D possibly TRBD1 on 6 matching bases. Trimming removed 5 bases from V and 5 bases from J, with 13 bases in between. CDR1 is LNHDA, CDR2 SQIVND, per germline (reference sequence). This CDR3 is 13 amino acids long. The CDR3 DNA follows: TGTGCCAGTAGTCCCGGACAGACGGACGAGCAGTACTTC. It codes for CASSPGQTDEQYF.

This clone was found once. CDR3 in amino acids: CASSLDRGLTGELFF. The CDR3 coding sequence is TGCGCCAGCAGCTTGGACAGGGGGCTCACCGGGGAGCTGTTTTTT. The V and J genes are TRBV5-1 and TRBJ2-2, with 9 nucleotides matching TRBD1. With 0 bases clipped from V and 4 bases from J, the junction kept 1 base outside the gene matches. The CDR3 spans 15 residues. Germline CDR1 SGHRS, CDR2 YFSETQ.

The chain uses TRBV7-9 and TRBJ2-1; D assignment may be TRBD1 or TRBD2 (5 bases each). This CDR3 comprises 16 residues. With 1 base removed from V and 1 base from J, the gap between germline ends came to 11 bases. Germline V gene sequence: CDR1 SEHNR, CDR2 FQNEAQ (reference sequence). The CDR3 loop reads CASSLVGAYSYNEQFF. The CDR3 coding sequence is TGTGCCAGCAGCTTAGTCGGGGCCTATTCCTACAATGAGCAGTTCTTC.

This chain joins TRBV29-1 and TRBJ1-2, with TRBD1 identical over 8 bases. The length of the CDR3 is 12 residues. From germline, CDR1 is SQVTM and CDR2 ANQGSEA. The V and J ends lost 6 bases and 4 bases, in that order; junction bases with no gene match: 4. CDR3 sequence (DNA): TGCAGCGTCACAGGGGGAATCTATGGCTACACCTTC. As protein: CSVTGGIYGYTF.

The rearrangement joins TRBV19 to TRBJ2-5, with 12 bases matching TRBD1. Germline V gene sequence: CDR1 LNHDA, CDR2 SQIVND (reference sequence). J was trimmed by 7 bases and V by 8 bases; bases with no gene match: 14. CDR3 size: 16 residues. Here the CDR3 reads CASERENGTGGVTQYF. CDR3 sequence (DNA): TGTGCCAGTGAGCGTGAAAACGGGACAGGGGGCGTGACCCAGTACTTC.

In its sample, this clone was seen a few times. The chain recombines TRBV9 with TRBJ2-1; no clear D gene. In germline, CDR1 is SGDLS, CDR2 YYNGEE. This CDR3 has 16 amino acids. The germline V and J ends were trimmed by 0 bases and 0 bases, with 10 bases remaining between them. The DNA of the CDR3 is TGTGCCAGCAGCGTAGGCGGCGCGAGCTCCTACAATGAGCAGTTCTTC. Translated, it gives CASSVGGASSYNEQFF.

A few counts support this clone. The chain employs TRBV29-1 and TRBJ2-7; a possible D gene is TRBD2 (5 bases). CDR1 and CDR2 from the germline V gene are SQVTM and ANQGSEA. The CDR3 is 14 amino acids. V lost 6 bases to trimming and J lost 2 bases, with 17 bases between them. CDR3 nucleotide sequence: TGCAGCGTCGGGGATAGGACCAAGGCCTACGAGCAGTACTTC. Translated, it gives CSVGDRTKAYEQYF.